This TCR beta chain originates from a study of blood T cell repertoires in COVID-19. Study in general: The United States, Italy and Spain supplied acute and convalescent COVID-19 samples. In each case, the material was cDNA or gDNA derived from T cells, B-cell-depleted T cells, or PBMCs.

In the authors' methods: Amplification with reference gene primers provided the estimates of nucleated cell counts. Clones were read by immunoSEQ multiplex PCR, and TCRdb kept only the in-frame ones, dropping some. V and J calls and clone size are copied from that table; D and trimming were computed from the DNA. The sample lists over 95,000 clones, 85% occurring once. Germline V gene lookup returns CDR1 LGHNT and CDR2 FRNRAP. This CDR3 is built from 15 residues. V was trimmed by 1 base and J by 2 bases, leaving 10 bases between them. The V gene is TRBV12-5, the J gene TRBJ2-3; weak D call: TRBD1 (5 bases). This TCR was sampled from a middle-aged man with acute or convalescent COVID-19. Sequenced input: peripheral blood. CDR3 in amino acids: CASGLGAGNTDTQYF. Written as DNA, the CDR3 is TGTGCTAGTGGTTTGGGGGCAGGGAACACAGATACGCAGTATTTT.